This T cell receptor (beta chain) comes out of a study of T cells in Graves' hyperthyroidism and ophthalmopathy. Findings and limits, study-wide: Most thyroid clonotypes with frequency above 0.001 were detected in blood.

TCR beta CDR3 regions were amplified from RNA. In the first-round RT-PCR of the TCR CDR3, the HTBI primer set was used. From the multiplex PCR reads, TCRdb called clonotypes with MiXCR, one entry per CDR3 protein. The data contain about 380,000 distinct CDR3 sequences, 18% of them singletons. The V gene lost 3 bases and the J gene lost 6 bases, with 12 bases spanning the gap. CDR1 is LNHDA and CDR2 is SQIVND in the germline V gene (reference sequence). The CDR3 contains 13 residues. This clonotype was recorded many times. Antigen unknown. The sequence was obtained from a man in his late teens or twenties with Graves' ophthalmopathy. The V and J genes are TRBV19 and TRBJ2-7; D unclear. The sample taken for sequencing was blood. CDR3 sequence: CASSMEGFGEQYF. The CDR3 DNA sequence: TGTGCCAGTAGTATGGAAGGCTTCGGCGAGCAGTACTTC.